This TCR beta chain was profiled in a study of cytomegalovirus exposure and HLA in healthy donors. General study points: High specificity and sensitivity for cytomegalovirus status were reported for the classifier.

60 Vbeta and 13 Jbeta primers were used in PCR. Here immunoSEQ multiplex PCR was the method, and the copy in TCRdb shows in-frame clones only, minus some. In the table there are some 150,000 clones, 60% to 85% of which are singletons. Trimming shortened V by 0 bases and J by 5 bases, and 11 bases separated the two germline ends. The CDR3 sequence is 14 residues long. Germline V gene data show CDR1 as LGHNA and CDR2 as YSLEER. Remarks on this clone: The antigen is not known.

The receptor's source is a female donor in good health and CMV-seronegative. J is TRBJ2-7 and V is TRBV4-3; D may be TRBD1 (6 bases). Sequenced material: PBMCs. The CDR3 nucleotides are TGCGCCAGCAGCCAAGAGACAGGTCCCAACGAGCAGTACTTC. Its protein is CASSQETGPNEQYF.